The rows below give T cell receptor beta chains drawn from one sample of a study of cytomegalovirus exposure and HLA in healthy donors. Profiled with immunoSEQ multiplex PCR; TCRdb holds only in-frame clones, not every one. Here the sample spans 120,000 or so clones, roughly 80% being singletons. The material sequenced was PBMCs. All receptors derive from a man aged 25-40 years in good health and CMV-seropositive. The CDR3 runs from the conserved cysteine through the conserved F or W. D genes are given only for firm matches. Size values are once, few and many counts, or a class for expanded clones, and some rows have none.

TRBV5-8	-	-	TRBJ2-1	CASSWRGSSYNEQFF	TGTGCCAGCAGCTGGAGAGGGAGCTCCTACAATGAGCAGTTCTTC
TRBV2	-	-	TRBJ2-3	CASLTDTQYF	TGTGCCAGCTTAACAGATACGCAGTATTTT
TRBV7-2	-	-	TRBJ2-3	CASSQTPSADTQYF	TGTGCCAGCAGTCAAACGCCATCGGCAGATACGCAGTATTTT
TRBV5-4	-	TRBD2	TRBJ2-1	CASSSPLWTSGYNEQFF	TGTGCCAGCAGCTCCCCCCTTTGGACTAGCGGTTACAATGAGCAGTTCTTC
TRBV7-9	-	-	TRBJ2-5	CASSPRGGASYQETQYF	TGTGCCAGCAGTCCCCGAGGGGGAGCTTCGTACCAAGAGACCCAGTACTTC
TRBV10-3	-	TRBD2	TRBJ2-1	CAIRESTTSGRVEQFF	TGTGCCATCAGAGAATCGACGACTAGCGGCCGGGTTGAGCAGTTCTTC
TRBV5-1	-	-	TRBJ1-2	CASSRTDPNYGYTF	TGCGCCAGCAGCAGGACAGACCCTAACTATGGCTACACCTTC
TRBV19	-	-	TRBJ2-5	CASSILEGGTQYF	TGTGCCAGTAGTATACTCGAAGGAGGGACCCAGTACTTC
TRBV4-3	few	TRBD2	TRBJ2-7	CASSPTSGTYEQYF	TGCGCCAGCAGCCCAACTAGCGGGACCTACGAGCAGTACTTC
TRBV6-5	-	TRBD1	TRBJ1-1	CASSPRDSEAFF	TGTGCCAGCAGCCCCAGGGACAGTGAAGCTTTCTTT
TRBV2	-	TRBD1	TRBJ1-5	CASSENRGFNQPQHF	TGTGCCAGCAGTGAGAACAGGGGATTCAATCAGCCCCAGCATTTT
TRBV5-1	-	TRBD1	TRBJ1-2	CASSLGRGGRVTNYGYTF	TGCGCCAGCAGCTTGGGCCGAGGGGGCCGGGTAACTAACTATGGCTACACCTTC
TRBV28	-	TRBD2	TRBJ2-1	CASSLSSSGIHEQFF	TGTGCCAGCAGTTTATCCAGTAGCGGGATCCATGAGCAGTTCTTC
TRBV19	-	-	TRBJ2-7	CASSIDSSGGRDMHF	TGTGCCAGTAGTATAGACAGTAGCGGAGGCCGCGATATGCACTTC
TRBV5-1	-	TRBD1	TRBJ2-6	CASSRGGTGSSGANVLTF	TGCGCCAGCAGCAGGGGGGGGACAGGGTCAAGTGGGGCCAACGTCCTGACTTTC
TRBV4-3	-	-	TRBJ1-1	CASSQESGLTGGEAFF	TGCGCCAGCAGCCAAGAATCGGGATTGACGGGTGGTGAAGCTTTCTTT
TRBV5-3	-	-	TRBJ2-7	CARSLSGGGGSYEQYF	TGTGCCAGAAGCTTATCGGGAGGGGGCGGGAGCTACGAGCAGTACTTC
TRBV1	few	-	TRBJ2-4	CTSKIAGDLYIQYF	TGCACCAGCAAGATAGCGGGAGATTTATACATTCAGTACTTC
TRBV30	once	-	TRBJ1-2	CAWTRARGYSPYGYTF	TGTGCCTGGACCCGCGCCAGGGGATACTCTCCCTATGGCTACACCTTC
TRBV4-3	-	TRBD2	TRBJ2-1	CASSQDRAGGPSGFF	TGCGCCAGCAGCCAAGATAGAGCGGGAGGGCCGAGCGGGTTCTTC
TRBV4-2	-	-	TRBJ1-4	CASSHDEKLFF	TGTGCCAGCAGCCACGATGAAAAACTGTTTTTT
TRBV30	-	-	TRBJ1-3	CAWTYSAWNTIYF	TGTGCCTGGACCTACTCCGCCTGGAACACCATATATTTT
TRBV6-1	-	TRBD1	TRBJ2-3	CASSGDRATDTQYF	TGTGCCAGCAGTGGGGACAGGGCCACAGATACGCAGTATTTT
TRBV19	-	-	TRBJ2-5	CASSSVDSEETQYF	TGTGCCAGTAGTTCCGTGGACAGCGAAGAGACCCAGTACTTC
TRBV5-1	-	-	TRBJ1-2	CASSLDRYVDGYTF	TGCGCCAGCAGCTTGGACAGATATGTAGATGGCTACACCTTC
TRBV28	-	TRBD2	TRBJ2-1	CASSGGRASDEQFF	TGTGCATCCAGCGGGGGAAGAGCCAGCGATGAGCAGTTCTTC